This entry lists 28 T cell receptor beta chains sequenced from one sample in a study of T cell repertoires in cytomegalovirus infection. No antigen has been assigned to these receptors. MiXCR was run by TCRdb on the reads, yielding one entry per CDR3 protein. Of about 700,000 distinct CDR3 sequences listed, roughly a third were seen once; the top ten hold 18%. The input for sequencing was cultured PBMCs, taken from culture after CMV antigen stimulation. The source of these receptors is a human donor in good health (CMV status not recorded). Some clones in this sample may be carry-over from other donors' samples.

This clonotype was detected ten times or more. The chain carries TRBV7-8 and TRBJ2-7; D is unclear. V lost 6 bases and J 7 bases, leaving 10 bases between the germline ends. Per the germline V gene, CDR1 is SGHVS and CDR2 is FQNEAQ. The CDR3 contains 11 residues. The CDR3 here is CASRGLREQYF. The CDR3 DNA sequence: TGTGCCAGCAGAGGCCTAAGAGAGCAGTACTTC.

CDR3: CASRPRGADNEKLFF. The DNA for the CDR3 is TGTGCCAGCAGGCCCAGGGGGGCCGATAATGAAAAACTGTTTTTT. This chain links TRBV6-2 or TRBV6-3 with TRBJ1-4; TRBD1 agrees at 7 bases. Trimming cost V 6 bases and J 4 bases; bases outside gene matches: 8. This CDR3 is 15 amino acids long. Looked up from germline, CDR1 is MNHEY and CDR2 is SVGEGT.

This clonotype was observed at least ten times. The chain carries TRBV7-2 and TRBJ1-2; no clear D. Germline assignment: CDR1 SGHTA and CDR2 FQGNSA. The ends were cut back, 2 bases at V and 4 bases at J, with 8 bases in the middle. The CDR3 is 13 amino acids. The CDR3 sequence: CASSLKPAYGYTF. The CDR3, as DNA: TGTGCCAGCAGCTTAAAGCCAGCCTATGGCTACACCTTC.

This clonotype was observed a handful of times. The chain couples TRBV12-3 or TRBV12-4 to TRBJ1-1; D gene uncertain. The CDR3 is 13 residues long. The V end lost 3 bases, the J end lost 3 bases, and 8 bases lay between the germline ends. As DNA, the CDR3 is TGTGCCAGCAGTTTCGAACAGTACACTGAAGCTTTCTTT. Translating gives CASSFEQYTEAFF.

This clonotype has a handful of counts. The rearrangement joins TRBV12-3 or TRBV12-4 to TRBJ1-2; maybe TRBD1 (5 bases). V was clipped by 5 bases and J by 4 bases, with 14 bases between them. There are 14 residues in the CDR3. CDR3 DNA: TGTGCCAGCAGTCGAGCCGACAGCCTCTATGGCTACACCTTC. It yields the protein CASSRADSLYGYTF.

The rearrangement joins TRBV20-1 to TRBJ2-5; TRBD2 agrees at 8 bases. V shed 7 bases and J 2 bases; nucleotides not matched to a gene: 3. Germline CDR1 DFQATT, CDR2 SNEGSKA (reference sequence). The CDR3 runs to 12 residues. The CDR3 nucleotides read TGCAGTGGTTCTAGCGGGCAAGAGACCCAGTACTTC. This encodes CSGSSGQETQYF.

The rearrangement joins TRBV20-1 to TRBJ2-1; 13 bases line up with TRBD2. The CDR3 covers 17 residues. V shed 0 bases, J shed 9 bases, and the junction held 11 bases outside the gene matches. The germline gives CDR1 DFQATT, CDR2 SNEGSKA (reference sequence). The CDR3 DNA is TGCAGTGCTAGAGATGGGACTAGCGGGGATGGAAGCGGTGAGCAGTTCTTC. This translates into CSARDGTSGDGSGEQFF.

V usage is TRBV20-1 and J usage is TRBJ2-1; no clear D gene. Germline loops: CDR1 DFQATT, CDR2 SNEGSKA (reference sequence). The V gene lost 5 bases and the J gene lost 5 bases, with 13 bases spanning the gap. The CDR3 has 13 amino acids. In nucleotides, the CDR3 is TGCAGTGCTCCCCCGGAGTCCCACAATGAGCAGTTCTTC. Its protein product is CSAPPESHNEQFF.

This clonotype was seen many times. The genes are TRBV7-2 and TRBJ2-2; no definite D call. Germline loops: CDR1 SGHTA, CDR2 FQGNSA. The CDR3 totals 15 residues. With 2 bases removed from V and 1 base from J, the gap between germline ends came to 8 bases. The CDR3 is CASSLYLMNTGELFF. CDR3 sequence (DNA): TGTGCCAGCAGCTTATATTTGATGAACACCGGGGAGCTGTTTTTT.

This clonotype was seen more than once but under ten times. The rearrangement joins TRBV7-2 to TRBJ1-5, with D possibly matching TRBD1 (5 bases). The germline V gene has CDR1 SGHTA and CDR2 FQGNSA. The CDR3 loop spans 15 amino acids. V was cut by 5 bases and J by 7 bases, with 18 bases left in between. CDR3: CASSPYPGTGQPQHF. CDR3 nucleotide sequence: TGTGCCAGCAGCCCTTACCCCGGGACGGGGCAGCCCCAGCATTTT.

The chain is built from TRBV4-2 and TRBJ2-7; 9 bases align to TRBD2. The V and J ends lost 4 bases and 5 bases, in that order; junction bases with no gene match: 12. This CDR3 has 16 residues. Germline V gene sequence: CDR1 LGHNA, CDR2 YNFKEQ. The CDR3 DNA reads as TGTGCCAGCAGCCTACCGACTAGCGGCGGGACGAACGAGCAGTACTTC. It specifies CASSLPTSGGTNEQYF.

The chain employs TRBV20-1 and TRBJ2-5, with 9 bases matching TRBD2. The V gene end was trimmed by 6 bases and the J gene end by 0 bases; junction bases not matched to a gene: 8. This CDR3 is 15 amino acids long. Germline V lookup: CDR1 DFQATT, CDR2 SNEGSKA (reference sequence). The CDR3 DNA follows: TGCAGTGCCCACCGGGCTAGCGGGGACCAAGAGACCCAGTACTTC. It specifies CSAHRASGDQETQYF.

The V call is TRBV28, the J call TRBJ1-6; D is possibly TRBD1 (5 bases). The CDR3 length is 15 residues. Germline V gene sequence: CDR1 MDHEN, CDR2 SYDVKM. The V end was cut by 6 bases, the J end by 0 bases, with 9 bases between. CDR3 sequence (DNA): TGTGCCAGCAGGGCAGGGAGCTCCTATAATTCACCCCTCCACTTT. This sequence encodes CASRAGSSYNSPLHF.

This clonotype has only a few counts. V gene TRBV7-6 combines with J gene TRBJ1-4, with TRBD1 matching over 8 bases. V shed 5 bases, J shed 6 bases, and the junction held 8 bases outside the gene matches. CDR1 SGHVS and CDR2 FNYEAQ come from the germline V gene. The length of the CDR3 is 15 residues. The CDR3 sequence is CASSLRTGSYEKLFF. CDR3 coding DNA: TGTGCCAGCAGCCTTCGGACAGGGTCTTATGAAAAACTGTTTTTT.

The V and J genes are TRBV25-1 and TRBJ1-1; a possible D gene is TRBD1 (5 bases). From germline, CDR1 is MGHDK and CDR2 SYGVNS. Trimming pared 1 base from V and 5 bases from J, leaving 11 bases between. The CDR3 extends over 14 amino acids. CDR3 sequence (DNA): TGTGCCAGCAGTGAATCCCAGGGTGCGACTGAAGCTTTCTTT. Translated: CASSESQGATEAFF.

The table lists this clonotype with many counts. The rearrangement links TRBV7-2 to TRBJ2-1, with TRBD2 identical over 11 bases. The junction had 7 bases not matched to a gene; V was cut back by 5 bases and J by 7 bases. The CDR3 spans 15 residues. CDR1 is SGHTA, CDR2 FQGNSA, per germline. Here the CDR3 reads CASSPTSGSGNEQFF. For the CDR3, the DNA is TGTGCCAGCAGCCCAACTAGCGGGAGCGGGAATGAGCAGTTCTTC.

The chain recombines TRBV5-4 with TRBJ1-6, with D perhaps matching TRBD1 (5 bases). Between the trimmed V and J ends, which lost 0 bases and 7 bases, there was a span of 11 bases. Germline assignment: CDR1 SGHNT and CDR2 YYREEE (reference sequence). This CDR3 contains 15 residues. The CDR3 region has the DNA TGTGCCAGCAGCTTGGACCAGGGAGTAAATTCACCCCTCCACTTT. Translated, it gives CASSLDQGVNSPLHF.

This chain uses TRBV3-1 with TRBJ2-1; TRBD1 is a possible D gene (6 bases). Germline lookup yields CDR1 LGHDT and CDR2 YNNKEL (reference sequence). Trimming pared 4 bases from V and 5 bases from J, leaving 15 bases between. There are 15 residues in the CDR3. The CDR3: CASSRKSGQNNEQFF. The CDR3, as DNA: TGTGCCAGCAGCCGAAAATCGGGACAAAACAATGAGCAGTTCTTC.

This chain uses TRBV28 with TRBJ1-6; maybe TRBD1 (5 bases). Trimming removed 4 bases from V and 0 bases from J, with 13 bases in between. The CDR3 has 17 amino acids. Germline V CDR1 and CDR2: MDHEN, SYDVKM. The CDR3 sequence is CASSWVQVSSYNSPLHF. The CDR3 DNA reads as TGTGCCAGCAGTTGGGTACAGGTTAGCTCCTATAATTCACCCCTCCACTTT.

This chain joins TRBV15 and TRBJ2-7, with 9 bases that match TRBD2. The CDR3 runs 15 residues. The germline V gene has CDR1 LNHNV and CDR2 YYDKDF (reference sequence). V dropped 6 bases and J dropped 2; count of bases not matched to a gene: 8. The chain's CDR3 is CATRETLAGTYEQYF. The CDR3 DNA reads TGTGCCACCAGGGAGACCCTAGCGGGAACCTACGAGCAGTACTTC.

A few counts support this clonotype. The rearrangement joins TRBV29-1 to TRBJ2-7; possible D gene TRBD1, 6 bases. There are 13 residues in the CDR3. The germline V gene encodes CDR1 SQVTM and CDR2 ANQGSEA. Trimming shortened V by 4 bases and J by 4 bases, and 14 bases separated the two germline ends. CDR3 residues: CSVGVTGGYEQYF. The CDR3 DNA follows: TGCAGCGTTGGGGTGACAGGCGGTTACGAGCAGTACTTC.

The gene calls are TRBV5-1 and TRBJ2-2; the D is unclear. V gave up 0 bases and J gave up 4 bases, with 10 bases separating them. The CDR3 has 15 residues. The germline V gene has CDR1 SGHRS and CDR2 YFSETQ. Here the CDR3 reads CASSLGLGLTGELFF. The CDR3 DNA reads as TGCGCCAGCAGCTTGGGTCTGGGTCTCACCGGGGAGCTGTTTTTT.

This clonotype was seen more than once but under ten times. The rearrangement joins TRBV18 to TRBJ2-5; D is ambiguous. CDR1 and CDR2 (germline): KGHSH, LQKENI. V was clipped by 3 bases and J by 1 base, with 9 bases between them. The CDR3 runs 14 residues. The CDR3 DNA follows: TGTGCCAGCTCACCCGGCAGGACCCAAGAGACCCAGTACTTC. This gives the protein CASSPGRTQETQYF.

This chain joins TRBV5-5 and TRBJ2-1; D is possibly TRBD1 (6 bases). Germline lookup yields CDR1 SGHKS and CDR2 YYEKEE (reference sequence). Trimming shortened V by 2 bases and J by 7 bases, and 16 bases separated the two germline ends. The CDR3 consists of 15 residues. CDR3 loop: CASSFRGAGTNEQFF. As DNA, the CDR3 is TGTGCCAGCAGCTTCAGGGGCGCGGGTACGAATGAGCAGTTCTTC.

This clonotype was counted at least ten times. The chain carries TRBV7-2 and TRBJ2-2, with D perhaps TRBD1 or TRBD2 (5 bases each). The V gene lost 3 bases and the J gene lost 6 bases, with 14 bases spanning the gap. This CDR3 spans 15 amino acids. Per the germline V gene, CDR1 is SGHTA and CDR2 is FQGNSA. The CDR3 nucleotides are TGTGCCAGCAGCTTTCGTTCAGGGACCTCCGGGGAGCTGTTTTTT. The encoded protein is CASSFRSGTSGELFF.

The genes are TRBV7-2 and TRBJ2-2, with TRBD2 matching 12 bases. Germline V gene sequence: CDR1 SGHTA, CDR2 FQGNSA. CDR3 length: 16 amino acids. V lost 5 bases to trimming and J lost 3 bases; unmatched junction nucleotides: 4. In DNA form, the CDR3 reads TGTGCCAGCAGCCCCGGACTAGCGGGATACACCGGGGAGCTGTTTTTT. Its protein is CASSPGLAGYTGELFF.

A word on this clonotype: Since a much larger clone is just one base distant, this may be a read error. The chain links TRBV12-3 or TRBV12-4 to TRBJ1-5; D not resolved. This CDR3 contains 14 residues. Trimming stripped 5 bases from V and 0 bases from J, with 8 bases between. CDR3 amino acids: CASSPAYSNQPQHF. CDR3 sequence (DNA): TGTGCCAGCAGTCCAGCTTATAGCAATCAGCCCCAGCATTTT.

This rearrangement joins TRBV11-2 to TRBJ2-3, with 8 positions matching TRBD2. After removal of 3 bases from V and 4 bases from J, the junction contained 3 bases not matched to a gene. From germline, CDR1 is SGHAT and CDR2 FQNNGV. CDR3 length: 14 residues. The CDR3 region is CASSFRREADTQYF. The CDR3 bases are TGTGCCAGCAGCTTCCGGCGGGAGGCAGATACGCAGTATTTT. Complete variable domain (other parts from reference TRBV11-2 and TRBJ2-3): EAGVAQSPRYKIIEKRQSVAFWCNPISGHATLYWYQQILGQGPKLLIQFQNNGVVDDSQLPKDRFSAERLKGVDSTLKIQPAKLEDSAVYLCASSFRREADTQYFGPGTRLTVL.